The rows below give T cell receptor beta chains drawn from one sample of a study of radiation and T cells in renal cell carcinoma. The method was immunoSEQ multiplex PCR; TCRdb's version includes in-frame clones alone and lacks a portion of them. Seen here are some 130,000 clones, more than 75% observed once, and the top ten hold nearly 6%. The sample in question was blood, obtained from a patient whose treatment included radiotherapy and nephrectomy. The source is a woman between 65 and 79 years old with renal cell carcinoma. Each CDR3 is given with its conserved first and last residue. D genes are given only for firm matches. Clone sizes are given selectively: once, few, many, or a class where the clone is expanded.

TRBV6-5,-,TRBJ2-1,-,CASRVSSYNEQFF,TGTGCCAGCAGGGTGAGCTCCTACAATGAGCAGTTCTTC
TRBV7-9,-,TRBJ1-2,TRBD1,CASSSQGQRSLNYGYTF,TGTGCCAGCAGCTCCCAGGGACAGCGATCCCTTAACTATGGCTACACCTTC
TRBV5-1,-,TRBJ2-2,-,CASSLNIEGELFF,TGCGCCAGCAGCTTGAACATAGAAGGGGAGCTGTTTTTT
TRBV28,-,TRBJ2-3,-,CAIQGPTDTQYF,TGTGCCATCCAGGGTCCCACAGATACGCAGTATTTT
TRBV30,-,TRBJ1-5,TRBD1,CAWRGQGQGWNQPQHF,TGTGCCTGGAGAGGTCAGGGACAGGGGTGGAATCAGCCCCAGCATTTT
TRBV7-9,-,TRBJ1-1,-,CASSANTEAFF,TGTGCCAGCAGCGCGAACACTGAAGCTTTCTTT
TRBV6-4,-,TRBJ2-1,-,CASSKEAGRYNEQFF,TGTGCCAGCAGTAAGGAGGCAGGTCGCTACAATGAGCAGTTCTTC
TRBV7-7,-,TRBJ2-5,TRBD2,CASSPQRGGNTAQYF,TGTGCTAGCAGCCCCCAGCGGGGCGGTAATACGGCCCAGTACTTC
TRBV29-1,few,TRBJ1-4,TRBD1,CSVEVGGDEKLFF,TGCAGCGTTGAGGTAGGGGGCGATGAAAAACTGTTTTTT
TRBV2,once,TRBJ1-1,-,CASSVRETQTEAFF,TGTGCCAGCAGTGTGAGGGAAACTCAGACTGAAGCTTTCTTT
TRBV7-2,-,TRBJ2-3,TRBD2,CASSPRRLAGSTDTQYF,TGTGCCAGCAGCCCCCGGCGGCTAGCGGGGAGCACAGATACGCAGTATTTT
TRBV5-1,-,TRBJ1-2,-,CASSLEGNYGYTF,TGCGCCAGCAGCTTGGAGGGGAACTATGGCTACACCTTC
TRBV7-2,-,TRBJ2-1,-,CASSFRHDEQFF,TGTGCCAGCAGCTTCCGACACGATGAGCAGTTCTTC
TRBV5-4,once,TRBJ2-2,-,CASSSGGPTGELFF,TGTGCCAGCAGCTCGGGGGGCCCCACCGGGGAGCTGTTTTTT
TRBV19,-,TRBJ2-5,-,CASSIRVSQETQYF,TGTGCCAGTAGTATAAGAGTCTCACAAGAGACCCAGTACTTC
TRBV19,-,TRBJ2-5,TRBD1,CASSIRGTGDLGQETQYF,TGTGCCAGTAGTATAAGGGGGACAGGGGACCTCGGTCAAGAGACCCAGTACTTC
TRBV27,-,TRBJ1-2,-,CASTRRGRRNYGYTF,TGTGCCAGCACCCGAAGGGGGAGACGTAACTATGGCTACACCTTC
TRBV28,-,TRBJ1-2,-,CGSGRDFYGYTF,TGTGGATCGGGCAGGGACTTCTATGGCTACACCTTC
TRBV30,few,TRBJ1-5,-,CAWSAGAVNQPQHF,TGTGCCTGGAGTGCAGGAGCGGTCAATCAGCCCCAGCATTTT
TRBV7-6,-,TRBJ2-7,-,CASSTTGLLSYEQYF,TGTGCCAGCAGCACAACAGGGCTCCTCTCCTACGAGCAGTACTTC
TRBV2,few,TRBJ1-2,-,CASSPSQVNYGYTF,TGTGCCAGCAGTCCCTCTCAGGTGAACTATGGCTACACCTTC
TRBV6-6,-,TRBJ1-2,TRBD1,CASTQTGGADGYTF,TGTGCCAGCACCCAAACAGGGGGCGCGGATGGCTACACCTTC
TRBV6-6,-,TRBJ1-1,-,CASSYVGGRAEAFF,TGTGCCAGCAGTTACGTGGGGGGGCGAGCTGAAGCTTTCTTT
TRBV5-4,-,TRBJ2-3,-,CASSTYYTDTQYF,TGTGCCAGCAGCACCTACTACACAGATACGCAGTATTTT
TRBV9,few,TRBJ1-6,-,CASSVGGDSPLHF,TGTGCCAGCAGCGTAGGTGGGGATTCACCCCTCCACTTT
TRBV7-8,once,TRBJ2-2,TRBD2,CASSLVLGTSGRAGELFF,TGTGCCAGCAGCTTAGTTCTGGGGACTAGCGGACGAGCCGGGGAGCTGTTTTTT
TRBV7-3,-,TRBJ2-1,TRBD2,CASSLEAGSSYNEQFF,TGTGCCAGCAGCTTAGAAGCGGGGAGCTCCTACAATGAGCAGTTCTTC
TRBV30,-,TRBJ1-1,-,CAWSVLGGATEAFF,TGTGCCTGGAGTGTACTAGGGGGAGCCACTGAAGCTTTCTTT
TRBV5-4,-,TRBJ2-7,TRBD1,CASSLGQGAIYEQYF,TGTGCCAGCAGCTTGGGTCAGGGGGCGATTTACGAGCAGTACTTC
TRBV19,once,TRBJ1-1,-,CASSIVGGTDEAFF,TGTGCCAGTAGTATAGTGGGCGGGACCGATGAAGCTTTCTTT
TRBV7-3,-,TRBJ2-3,-,CASSSRPADTQYF,TGTGCCAGCAGCTCTCGGCCGGCGGATACGCAGTATTTT
TRBV18,-,TRBJ2-1,-,CASSPPSYNEQFF,TGTGCCAGCTCCCCGCCATCCTACAATGAGCAGTTCTTC
TRBV27,-,TRBJ1-5,-,CASSYVGGFTNQPQHF,TGTGCCAGCAGTTATGTGGGGGGATTTACCAATCAGCCCCAGCATTTT
TRBV11-2,-,TRBJ1-5,TRBD1,CASSPRQGYSNQPQHF,TGTGCCAGCAGCCCTCGACAGGGCTATAGCAATCAGCCCCAGCATTTT
TRBV4-3,-,TRBJ2-7,-,CASSQDGQSYEQYF,TGCGCCAGCAGCCAAGATGGACAGTCCTACGAGCAGTACTTC
TRBV6-5,few,TRBJ2-3,-,CASSYRPTGGTDTQYF,TGTGCCAGCAGTTACCGACCTACTGGGGGCACAGATACGCAGTATTTT
TRBV11-2,-,TRBJ1-4,-,CASSVYRVPNEKLFF,TGTGCCAGCAGCGTCTACAGGGTACCAAATGAAAAACTGTTTTTT
TRBV2,-,TRBJ1-2,-,CASSERGTVYGYTF,TGTGCCAGCAGTGAACGGGGGACTGTCTATGGCTACACCTTC
TRBV6-5,-,TRBJ1-2,-,CASRNQLSGYTF,TGTGCCAGCCGAAACCAGCTGTCGGGCTACACCTTC
TRBV5-5,-,TRBJ2-1,-,CASSGDFHNEQFF,TGTGCCAGCAGCGGGGACTTCCACAATGAGCAGTTCTTC
TRBV5-8,-,TRBJ1-1,-,CASSPRVNTEAFF,TGTGCCAGCAGCCCCCGGGTGAACACTGAAGCTTTCTTT
TRBV6-1,-,TRBJ1-1,-,CASSEGKVTEAFF,TGTGCCAGCAGTGAAGGGAAAGTGACTGAAGCTTTCTTT
TRBV7-2,-,TRBJ2-2,-,CASSLVLGRVTGELFF,TGTGCCAGCAGCTTAGTTCTGGGGCGGGTCACCGGGGAGCTGTTTTTT
TRBV5-1,-,TRBJ2-3,TRBD2,CASKTSGTDTQYF,TGCGCCAGCAAGACTAGCGGCACAGATACGCAGTATTTT
TRBV6-6,-,TRBJ2-7,TRBD1,CASRDRGRAYEQYF,TGTGCCAGCAGAGACAGGGGGCGGGCCTACGAGCAGTACTTC